The clone carrying this TCR beta chain was recorded a few times. Participants were aged about 18 to 90 years, lived in 24 US areas, and enrolled virtually. Grouping used clinical history reported by participants in a survey and questionnaire. Recovered Cohort 3 donors showed two negative PCRs, clearance, or symptom resolution. These data originate in a study of blood T cell repertoires in COVID-19. In the study overall: Specimens from acute and convalescent COVID-19 originated in the United States, Italy and Spain.

After removal of 4 bases from V and 8 bases from J, the junction contained 11 bases not matched to a gene. CDR3 length equals 16 residues. Germline lookup yields CDR1 MGHRA and CDR2 YSYEKL. Repertoires were generated with immunoSEQ multiplex PCR, while TCRdb's copy carries only in-frame clones and drops some. The sample records about 410,000 clones, roughly 87% being singletons. The chain employs TRBV4-1 and TRBJ1-6; 7 bases agree with TRBD1. The sequencing sample was made of PBMCs or T cells enriched from blood (not recorded which). This TCR was sampled from a young man who had recovered from COVID-19. The CDR3 DNA sequence: TGCGCCAGCAGCCCGGAAGATGGACAGGCCTATTCACCCCTCCACTTT. Its protein product is CASSPEDGQAYSPLHF.